This T cell receptor beta chain was sequenced in a study of blood T cell repertoires in COVID-19. Turning to the study itself: Donors in the United States, Italy and Spain gave samples during acute or convalescent COVID-19. The cDNA or gDNA used as material had been derived from T cells, B-cell-depleted T cells, or PBMCs.

Trimming took off 6 bases at V and 1 base at J, with 9 bases between the two ends. This CDR3 is built from 14 residues. Germline loops: CDR1 SEHNR, CDR2 FQNEAQ (reference sequence). Under the authors' procedure: Estimates of nucleated cell counts were drawn from the amplification of reference gene primers. Clones were read by immunoSEQ multiplex PCR, and TCRdb kept only the in-frame ones, dropping some. Clone size and V and J calls were adopted from that table, with D and trimming inferred from the DNA. The sample has about 240,000 clones, about 82% seen once. The TCR was taken from a man older than 75 with acute or convalescent COVID-19. The chain joins TRBV7-9 to TRBJ2-2; perhaps TRBD2 as D (5 bases). Sequencing was carried out using peripheral blood. The CDR3 DNA is TGTGCCAGCAGGGGGAGAATGAACACCGGGGAGCTGTTTTTT. It codes for CASRGRMNTGELFF.